This T cell receptor beta chain derives from a study of CD8+ T cells in alopecia areata (dated 2018 in TCRdb). For the wider study: Treated patients were enrolled in an open-label pilot trial of oral tofacitinib, 5 to 10 mg twice daily, for moderate-to-severe alopecia areata. In both human patients and the C3H/HeJ mouse model, the study applied high-throughput TCRbeta sequencing to look at T cell clonal expansion in alopecia areata. Patients received tofacitinib for 6 to 18 months and were then followed off drug for 6 months to check for delayed response and recurrence. Biopsies were taken from tofacitinib-treated patients at baseline and at 4 and 24 weeks of treatment, and a later scalp biopsy was taken in several of the tofacitinib-treated patients. On the human side, TCRbeta sequencing was run on scalp tissue and on sorted CD4+ and CD8+ peripheral blood T cells from healthy controls and from alopecia areata patients with either patchy or totalis/universalis disease. RNA was obtained with the PAXgene miRNA kit for fixed scalp, the miRNeasy kit for PBMCs, and the RNeasy kit for mouse skin. Clonality in the scalp was compared among normal scalp (n=4), patchy alopecia areata scalp (n=8), and alopecia totalis/universalis scalp (n=8). Amplification of TCRbeta CDR3 regions was done by immunoSEQ multiplex PCR using 35 Vbeta forward primers and 13 Jbeta reverse primers. Study-level results and caveats: Unlike mouse skin, which is dominated by gammadelta T cells, normal human skin has resident alphabeta T cells that are also sequenced, and this complicates analysis of the scalp TCR repertoire. TCR sequences shared between patients were less clear than in mice, possibly partly because of HLA diversity in the patient population. Lesional scalp, especially in alopecia totalis/universalis, showed higher clonality and more expanded CD8+ clones than normal scalp, suggesting antigenic drive.

Concerning this clone: It has no known antigen specificity. No base quality information exists; no much larger clone differs at one position.

From the cysteine up to the phenylalanine, the CDR3 has a length of 15 residues. Only the CDR3 DNA stays, 45 bases, in frame from base 1. The CDR1 and CDR2 encoded by the germline V gene are MNHEY and SVGAGI. Trimming leaves V shorter by 0 bases and J shorter by 9 bases, with the junction holding 10 bases beyond the gene matches. The library was generated by the immunoSEQ multiplex PCR assay. RNA was extracted from all samples and reverse transcribed into cDNA, which served as template for TCR sequencing. First-strand cDNA was synthesized with SuperScript III using a 2:1 mix of oligo-dT and random hexamers. A synthetic immune receptor repertoire was used to assess amplification bias, and residual bias was removed computationally. The paper's processing steps were these. Raw reads were preprocessed for error removal, and CDR3 was defined according to IMGT conventions as running from the conserved cysteine to phenylalanine. Clonality was calculated as 1 minus Shannon entropy normalized by log2 of the number of productive unique TCRs. Whether each scalp clone was CD4 or CD8 was inferred by checking scalp TCRbeta sequences against the CD4 and CD8 repertoires from sorted blood. The clones in this table, taken by TCRdb from immuneACCESS, are in-frame only. Not every clone is retained; where verified, under half of the shortfall comes from an unresolved V gene, and the cause of the rest is unknown. D and trimming come from the DNA, and the V and J calls and clone size come from that table. The sample table lists 150,000 or so clones, around 47% of them with a count of one. The top ten hold over 5.5% of the sample.

Lesional scalp punch biopsies and peripheral blood were obtained from alopecia areata patients. PBMCs were isolated by density centrifugation and stained for CD3, CD4 and CD8, after which CD4+ and CD8+ T cells were sorted on a FACSAria. The sequence derives from a human donor with alopecia areata. Sequencing was carried out using CD4+ T cells sorted from blood. The chain couples TRBV6-5 to TRBJ1-1; 7 junctional bases match TRBD1. The nucleotide sequence reads TGTGCCAGCAGTTACTCTGACAGGGATTCCCGAAAAGCTTTCTTT. It codes for CASSYSDRDSRKAFF.